A selection of T cell receptor beta chains follows, all from one sample in a study of shared clonotypes between healthy human individuals. The data were produced by immunoSEQ multiplex PCR, yet TCRdb's version contains in-frame clones alone and is incomplete. The table lists roughly 1,500,000 clones, 98% of them singletons, with approximately 0.38% in the top ten. Source material: naive CD4+ T cells sorted from blood. Receptors were obtained from a young man in good health. Both conserved end residues are part of each CDR3. The D gene is left open where the match is weak. A clone size is listed for some rows: how often the clone was seen (once, few, many), or a class if it is expanded.

size: -; D: -; V: TRBV6-1; J: TRBJ2-7; DNA: TGTGCCAGCAGTGAAGCGTTGGGGCCACCCTACGAGCAGTACTTC; CDR3: CASSEALGPPYEQYF
size: once; D: TRBD2; V: TRBV5-8; J: TRBJ2-3; DNA: TGTGCCAGCAGCTTGGGTATGGCAGAGCGGGGAACTAGCACAGATACGCAGTATTTT; CDR3: CASSLGMAERGTSTDTQYF
size: -; D: -; V: TRBV5-4; J: TRBJ2-5; DNA: TGTGCCAGCAGCTTGGCGGGGGTACCAGAGACCCAGTACTTC; CDR3: CASSLAGVPETQYF
size: once; D: TRBD1; V: TRBV2; J: TRBJ1-5; DNA: TGTGCCAGCAGGGGGGGACAGGTCCCTCAGCCCCAGCATTTT; CDR3: CASRGGQVPQPQHF
size: -; D: TRBD2; V: TRBV19; J: TRBJ2-1; DNA: TGTGCCAGTACCCCGTGGGCTAGCGGGAGGGCAAGCTCCTACAATGAGCAGTTCTTC; CDR3: CASTPWASGRASSYNEQFF
size: -; D: TRBD1; V: TRBV9; J: TRBJ1-2; DNA: TGTGCCAGCAGCATCGGACAGGGGGCGAAGGTGGCTCTTGGAGGCTACACCTTC; CDR3: CASSIGQGAKVALGGYTF
size: -; D: TRBD2; V: TRBV5-1; J: TRBJ2-7; DNA: TGCGCCAGCAGCTACCTGACCGGGACTACCGACTCCTACGAGCAGTACTTC; CDR3: CASSYLTGTTDSYEQYF
size: -; D: TRBD1; V: TRBV7-9; J: TRBJ2-7; DNA: TGTGCCAGCAGCTTATTCACCACAGGGGAGAGGTACTTC; CDR3: CASSLFTTGERYF
size: -; D: TRBD1; V: TRBV29-1; J: TRBJ2-7; DNA: TGCAGCGCCGAAACAGGGGGTGGTCCGGGCCGTCTTGTCTACGAGCAGTACTTC; CDR3: CSAETGGGPGRLVYEQYF
size: -; D: -; V: TRBV6-1; J: TRBJ2-1; DNA: TGTGCCAGCAGCCGTCCCGGGACACCATTCAATGAGCAGTTCTTC; CDR3: CASSRPGTPFNEQFF
size: -; D: -; V: TRBV10-2; J: TRBJ2-7; DNA: TGCGCCAGCATGGACAAGCGGGTCAGCTACGAGCAGTACTTC; CDR3: CASMDKRVSYEQYF
size: -; D: -; V: TRBV11-2; J: TRBJ2-7; DNA: TGTGCCAGCAGCTTAGCCTTTCGGGGAGACTACGAGCAGTACTTC; CDR3: CASSLAFRGDYEQYF
size: -; D: -; V: TRBV7-8; J: TRBJ2-1; DNA: TGTGCCAGCAGCTTAGTGATCGGTCGGAGGGGGCAAAGGAATGAGCAGTTCTTC; CDR3: CASSLVIGRRGQRNEQFF
size: -; D: TRBD2; V: TRBV2; J: TRBJ2-1; DNA: TGTGCCAGCAGTCGAGGGACTAGCGGTTTGAGTGAGCAGTTCTTC; CDR3: CASSRGTSGLSEQFF
size: -; D: -; V: TRBV10-1; J: TRBJ1-1; DNA: TGCGCCAGCAGTGAGTTCAGGAATCAAGGCACTGAAGCTTTCTTT; CDR3: CASSEFRNQGTEAFF
size: -; D: TRBD1; V: TRBV6-6; J: TRBJ2-7; DNA: TGTGCCAGCAGTTACGGGACAGGGTTGATATCCTACGAGCAGTACTTC; CDR3: CASSYGTGLISYEQYF
size: -; D: -; V: TRBV4-2; J: TRBJ1-1; DNA: TGTGCCAGCAGCCAGGGGCAGGGAGCTATTCGGGACACTGAAGCTTTCTTT; CDR3: CASSQGQGAIRDTEAFF
size: -; D: TRBD1; V: TRBV28; J: TRBJ1-5; DNA: TGTGCCAGCAGCGGGACAGTCAATCAGCCCCAGCATTTT; CDR3: CASSGTVNQPQHF
size: -; D: TRBD1; V: TRBV6-6; J: TRBJ2-7; DNA: TGTGCCAGCGGCTTGGACAGGCTCGGGCACGAGCAGTACTTC; CDR3: CASGLDRLGHEQYF
size: -; D: -; V: TRBV30; J: TRBJ1-2; DNA: TGTGCCTGGAGGCGGGTTACTTATGGCTACACCTTC; CDR3: CAWRRVTYGYTF
size: -; D: -; V: TRBV4-3; J: TRBJ1-1; DNA: TGCGCCAGCAGCCAAGACGGGGGTGGGGACACTGAAGCTTTCTTT; CDR3: CASSQDGGGDTEAFF
size: -; D: TRBD1; V: TRBV2; J: TRBJ2-7; DNA: TGTGCCAGCAGTCGTGACAGGGGGGTAGGCGAGCAGTACTTC; CDR3: CASSRDRGVGEQYF
size: -; D: -; V: TRBV14; J: TRBJ2-3; DNA: TGTGCCAGCAGCCAAGATGGTAGGAGCACAGATACGCAGTATTTT; CDR3: CASSQDGRSTDTQYF
size: -; D: TRBD2; V: TRBV14; J: TRBJ2-7; DNA: TGTGCCAGCAGCCAAGTGGGCGGGAGGGCCTACGAGCAGTACTTC; CDR3: CASSQVGGRAYEQYF
size: -; D: TRBD1; V: TRBV6-5; J: TRBJ2-7; DNA: TGTGCCAGCAGTATGGGGCCGGGACAGGGTGACGAGCAGTACTTC; CDR3: CASSMGPGQGDEQYF
size: -; D: -; V: TRBV15; J: TRBJ2-2; DNA: TGTGCCACCAGCGAAATAGGGCCCACTTACTCGAACACCGGGGAGCTGTTTTTT; CDR3: CATSEIGPTYSNTGELFF
size: -; D: TRBD2; V: TRBV18; J: TRBJ2-1; DNA: TGTGCCAGCTCACCACGCCAAGCAGCGGGAGCAAAGAATGAGCAGTTCTTC; CDR3: CASSPRQAAGAKNEQFF
size: once; D: -; V: TRBV4-3; J: TRBJ2-7; DNA: TGCGCCAGCAGCCAAGAAGACGGGAGTTCCTACGAGCAGTACTTC; CDR3: CASSQEDGSSYEQYF
size: -; D: TRBD1; V: TRBV5-1; J: TRBJ2-1; DNA: TGCGCCAGCAGCAGTCTGGACAGGGGATACAATGAGCAGTTCTTC; CDR3: CASSSLDRGYNEQFF
size: -; D: TRBD2; V: TRBV7-2; J: TRBJ2-1; DNA: TGTGCCAGCAGCTTCCCTAGCGGGAGGAGCAATGAGCAGTTCTTC; CDR3: CASSFPSGRSNEQFF
size: -; D: -; V: TRBV7-9; J: TRBJ1-4; DNA: TGTGCCAGCAGCCAACGACCGGATTCAAAACTGTTTTTT; CDR3: CASSQRPDSKLFF
size: -; D: -; V: TRBV4-1; J: TRBJ1-4; DNA: TGCGCCAGCAGCCAAGTGGGGACACCGAGTGAAAAACTGTTTTTT; CDR3: CASSQVGTPSEKLFF
size: -; D: -; V: TRBV28; J: TRBJ2-7; DNA: TGTGCCAGCATCCCTTCGGACAGATCCTACGAGCAGTACTTC; CDR3: CASIPSDRSYEQYF
size: -; D: -; V: TRBV7-2; J: TRBJ2-4; DNA: TGTGCCAGCAGCCCTGATCCGGGGGACATTCAGTACTTC; CDR3: CASSPDPGDIQYF
size: -; D: TRBD1; V: TRBV6-6; J: TRBJ2-2; DNA: TGTGCCAGCAGTACTCAGGGGGTGGGCACCGGGGAGCTGTTTTTT; CDR3: CASSTQGVGTGELFF
size: -; D: TRBD2; V: TRBV7-2; J: TRBJ2-7; DNA: TGTGCCAGCAGCTTAGTAGCGGGTTACGAGCAGTACTTC; CDR3: CASSLVAGYEQYF
size: -; D: -; V: TRBV7-2; J: TRBJ1-3; DNA: TGTGCCAGCAGCGCAGTTACACACTCTGGAAACACCATATATTTT; CDR3: CASSAVTHSGNTIYF
size: once; D: -; V: TRBV11-2; J: TRBJ2-6; DNA: TGTGCCAGCAGCTTACAGCCTGGGGCCAACGTCCTGACTTTC; CDR3: CASSLQPGANVLTF
size: -; D: -; V: TRBV5-4; J: TRBJ2-5; DNA: TGTGCCAGCAGCTTTAACGCAGGGGAGACCCAGTACTTC; CDR3: CASSFNAGETQYF